This entry concerns a single T cell receptor (beta chain). Researchers ran the PCR with 60 Vbeta and 13 Jbeta primers. Data came from immunoSEQ multiplex PCR; TCRdb stores just in-frame clones and leaves some out. The sample contains some 170,000 clones, 70% of which appear only once. These data originate in a study of cytomegalovirus exposure and HLA in healthy donors. The sample consisted of PBMCs. The sequence derives from a man younger than 35 in good health and CMV-seropositive.

The CDR3 DNA is TGTGCCAGCACCACAGGGGGGGGCTCTGAAGCTTTCTTT. It yields the protein CASTTGGGSEAFF. This chain connects TRBV25-1 to TRBJ1-1; TRBD1 matches 8 bases. V lost 7 bases to trimming and J lost 6 bases; unmatched junction nucleotides: 7. Germline V gene sequence: CDR1 MGHDK, CDR2 SYGVNS. The CDR3 has 13 amino acids.